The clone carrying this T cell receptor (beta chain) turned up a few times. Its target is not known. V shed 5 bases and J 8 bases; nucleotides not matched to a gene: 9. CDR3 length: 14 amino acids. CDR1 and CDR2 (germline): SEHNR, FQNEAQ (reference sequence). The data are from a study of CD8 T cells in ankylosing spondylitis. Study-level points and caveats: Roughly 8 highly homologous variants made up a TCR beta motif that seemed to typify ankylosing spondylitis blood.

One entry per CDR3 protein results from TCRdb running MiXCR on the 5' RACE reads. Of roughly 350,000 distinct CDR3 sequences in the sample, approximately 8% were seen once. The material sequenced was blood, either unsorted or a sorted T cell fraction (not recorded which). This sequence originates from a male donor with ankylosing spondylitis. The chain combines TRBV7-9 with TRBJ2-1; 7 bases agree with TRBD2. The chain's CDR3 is CASSRGRAHDEQFF. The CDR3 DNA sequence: TGTGCCAGCAGCCGTGGGAGGGCTCACGATGAGCAGTTCTTC.